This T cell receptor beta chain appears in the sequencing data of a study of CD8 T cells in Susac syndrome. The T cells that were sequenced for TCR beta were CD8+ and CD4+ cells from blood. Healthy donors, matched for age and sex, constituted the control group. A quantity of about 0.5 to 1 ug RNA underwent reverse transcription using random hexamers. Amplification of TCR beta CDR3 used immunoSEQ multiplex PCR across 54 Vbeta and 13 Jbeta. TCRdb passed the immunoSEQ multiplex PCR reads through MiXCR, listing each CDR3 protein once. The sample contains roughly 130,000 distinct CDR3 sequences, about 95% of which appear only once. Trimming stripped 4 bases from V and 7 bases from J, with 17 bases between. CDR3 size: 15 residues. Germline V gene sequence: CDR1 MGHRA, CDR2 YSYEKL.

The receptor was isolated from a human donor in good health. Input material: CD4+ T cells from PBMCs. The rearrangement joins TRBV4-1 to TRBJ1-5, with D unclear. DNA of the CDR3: TGCGCCAGCAGCCTTAGCGGGAGGGAGTCCCAGCCCCAGCATTTT. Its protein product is CASSLSGRESQPQHF.